The rows below give T cell receptor beta chains drawn from one sample of a study of cytomegalovirus exposure and HLA in healthy donors. Generated by immunoSEQ multiplex PCR, the TCRdb table keeps only in-frame clones and is missing some. The sample yields roughly 130,000 clones, about nine tenths seen once. Sequencing was carried out using PBMCs. The receptors were gathered from a man aged 30 to 45 in good health and CMV-seronegative. CDR3s include the opening cysteine and the closing phenylalanine or tryptophan. A D gene is named only where the DNA matches it firmly. Expanded clones are given a class, and other clones once, few, many or no size at all.

>once|TRBD1|TRBV11-2|TRBJ2-7
CASSLGQGEQYF
TGTGCCAGCAGCTTAGGACAGGGCGAGCAGTACTTC
>-|TRBD2|TRBV5-5|TRBJ2-1
CASSFAGLAGALEQFF
TGTGCCAGCAGCTTTGCGGGACTAGCGGGGGCCCTTGAGCAGTTCTTC
>once|-|TRBV6-1|TRBJ1-2
CASGSSLGGEGYTF
TGTGCCAGCGGGTCAAGTTTGGGGGGAGAAGGCTACACCTTC
>-|-|TRBV10-2|TRBJ1-6
CASRLTVTEGLLHF
TGCGCCAGCAGGCTGACAGTCACAGAAGGGTTACTCCACTTT
>-|-|TRBV7-9|TRBJ2-1
CASSLGGSYNEQFF
TGTGCCAGCAGCTTGGGGGGTTCCTACAATGAGCAGTTCTTC
>-|TRBD1|TRBV11-1|TRBJ1-2
CASSRTGQGYTF
TGTGCCAGCAGTCGGACAGGGCAGGGCTACACCTTC
>-|TRBD1|TRBV6-1|TRBJ2-1
CASSARGQVFEQFF
TGTGCCAGCAGTGCGAGGGGACAGGTTTTTGAGCAGTTCTTC
>-|TRBD1|TRBV7-2|TRBJ1-6
CASSSGQGSTTGNSPLHF
TGTGCCAGCAGCTCGGGACAGGGGTCAACGACGGGTAATTCACCCCTCCACTTT
>-|TRBD1|TRBV6-6|TRBJ1-6
CASRPPWTGDRSPLHF
TGTGCCAGCAGACCCCCCTGGACAGGGGACAGGTCACCCCTCCACTTT
>few|-|TRBV7-2|TRBJ1-5
CASSRGFSGNQPQHF
TGTGCCAGCAGCCGAGGGTTTTCGGGCAATCAGCCCCAGCATTTT
>once|TRBD1|TRBV19|TRBJ2-7
CATYDRGWNEQYF
TGTGCCACCTACGACAGGGGGTGGAACGAGCAGTACTTC
>-|-|TRBV5-6|TRBJ2-4
CASSLGQGLAKNIQYF
TGTGCCAGCAGCTTGGGGCAGGGATTAGCCAAAAACATTCAGTACTTC
>-|-|TRBV19|TRBJ1-1
CASSPPLYMNTEAFF
TGTGCCAGTAGCCCTCCCCTATATATGAACACTGAAGCTTTCTTT
>-|-|TRBV7-9|TRBJ1-5
CASSLGGGHNQPQHF
TGTGCCAGCAGCTTAGGGGGGGGACACAATCAGCCCCAGCATTTT
>once|-|TRBV7-6|TRBJ2-5
CASSLNTGTQETQYF
TGTGCCAGCAGCTTAAATACGGGAACCCAAGAGACCCAGTACTTC
>-|-|TRBV6-5|TRBJ1-5
CASSDTRARPQHF
TGTGCCAGCAGCGATACACGTGCCCGGCCCCAGCATTTT
>-|-|TRBV11-2|TRBJ1-1
CASSPRPGSLSEAFF
TGTGCCAGCAGCCCACGACCAGGTTCCCTCTCTGAAGCTTTCTTT
>-|TRBD1|TRBV19|TRBJ1-2
CALTDRAGGYTF
TGTGCCCTTACGGACAGGGCGGGTGGCTACACCTTC
>-|TRBD1|TRBV6-5|TRBJ1-2
CASSYSYGQADGYTF
TGTGCCAGCAGTTATTCTTATGGACAGGCGGATGGCTACACCTTC
>few|-|TRBV10-3|TRBJ1-1
CAISESGGNTEAFF
TGTGCCATCAGTGAGTCAGGGGGGAACACTGAAGCTTTCTTT
>-|TRBD1|TRBV7-2|TRBJ2-7
CASSWGRTGEDYEQYF
TGTGCCAGCAGCTGGGGAAGGACAGGGGAGGACTACGAGCAGTACTTC
>-|-|TRBV19|TRBJ1-1
CASISSQEGSIIF
TGTGCCAGTATTTCTTCGCAGGAGGGCAGCATTATCTTT
>-|TRBD1|TRBV25-1|TRBJ2-5
CASSPPGQGSKTQYF
TGTGCCAGCAGTCCCCCGGGACAGGGGTCAAAGACCCAGTACTTC
>-|TRBD2|TRBV6-5|TRBJ2-1
CASSYSYSGLFNEQFF
TGTGCCAGCAGTTACTCGTATAGCGGGCTATTCAATGAGCAGTTCTTC
>-|TRBD1|TRBV18|TRBJ2-2
CASSPTGTGAGELFF
TGTGCCAGCTCACCTACCGGGACAGGGGCCGGGGAGCTGTTTTTT
>-|-|TRBV9|TRBJ2-7
CASSVGSAQPYEQYF
TGTGCCAGCAGCGTCGGGTCCGCCCAACCCTACGAGCAGTACTTC
>-|-|TRBV6-5|TRBJ2-5
CASSGQKGETQYF
TGTGCCAGCAGTGGACAAAAGGGGGAGACCCAGTACTTC
>-|-|TRBV28|TRBJ2-7
CASSPLTGDYEQYF
TGTGCCAGCAGTCCTCTAACAGGAGACTACGAGCAGTACTTC
>-|TRBD1|TRBV5-5|TRBJ2-7
CASSFEGQGSYEQYF
TGTGCCAGCAGCTTTGAGGGACAGGGGTCCTACGAGCAGTACTTC
>once|-|TRBV4-3|TRBJ1-1
CASSAYRVPTEAFF
TGCGCCAGCAGCGCCTACAGGGTCCCCACTGAAGCTTTCTTT
>-|TRBD1|TRBV6-4|TRBJ1-3
CASSDSWGRDRVSGNTIYF
TGTGCCAGCAGTGACTCCTGGGGGCGGGACAGGGTCTCTGGAAACACCATATATTTT
>-|-|TRBV9|TRBJ2-3
CASSESVVADTQYF
TGTGCCAGCAGCGAGAGCGTAGTGGCCGATACGCAGTATTTT
>once|TRBD2|TRBV10-2|TRBJ2-7
CASRLAGGSGEQYF
TGCGCCAGCAGACTAGCGGGGGGATCTGGCGAGCAGTACTTC
>-|-|TRBV5-6|TRBJ2-7
CASSLSGEQYF
TGTGCCAGCAGCTTAAGCGGCGAGCAGTACTTC
>-|TRBD1|TRBV6-5|TRBJ2-7
CASSYQQGAYEQYF
TGTGCCAGCAGTTACCAACAGGGGGCCTACGAGCAGTACTTC
>-|TRBD1|TRBV4-1|TRBJ2-7
CASSRTGTGGHEYF
TGCGCCAGCAGCCGCACCGGGACAGGGGGGCACGAGTACTTC
>-|-|TRBV5-1|TRBJ1-1
CASSFFRSSLNTEAFF
TGCGCCAGCAGCTTTTTTCGGAGCAGTTTGAACACTGAAGCTTTCTTT
>-|-|TRBV11-2|TRBJ2-3
CASSLVAGLSTDTQYF
TGTGCCAGCAGCTTAGTGGCGGGACTTAGCACAGATACGCAGTATTTT
>-|TRBD2|TRBV9|TRBJ2-5
CASSVEDYVGVAGEETQYF
TGTGCCAGCAGCGTAGAAGATTACGTCGGGGTAGCGGGGGAAGAGACCCAGTACTTC
>few|TRBD1|TRBV2|TRBJ2-7
CASRTGNEQYF
TGTGCCAGCAGGACAGGGAACGAGCAGTACTTC
>-|TRBD1|TRBV4-1|TRBJ1-4
CASSQDPRGAGEKLFF
TGCGCCAGCAGCCAAGATCCCAGGGGGGCAGGGGAAAAACTGTTTTTT
>-|-|TRBV10-2|TRBJ2-7
CASSGTRLYEQYF
TGCGCCAGCAGTGGAACACGACTCTACGAGCAGTACTTC
>-|TRBD1|TRBV19|TRBJ1-3
CASSRTGVRSGNTIYF
TGTGCCAGTAGTAGGACAGGGGTACGCTCTGGAAACACCATATATTTT
>-|TRBD1|TRBV7-6|TRBJ1-4
CASSSGTGGEKLFF
TGTGCCAGCAGCTCCGGGACAGGGGGAGAAAAACTGTTTTTT
>-|-|TRBV5-4|TRBJ1-1
CASSWTGGEAFF
TGTGCCAGCAGCTGGACCGGGGGTGAAGCTTTCTTT
>-|TRBD1|TRBV5-1|TRBJ1-1
CASSTGQRGTEAFF
TGCGCCAGCAGCACGGGACAGAGGGGGACTGAAGCTTTCTTT
>-|TRBD2|TRBV18|TRBJ2-2
CASSPPGGGVTTGELFF
TGTGCCAGCTCACCACCCGGGGGGGGTGTGACCACCGGGGAGCTGTTTTTT
>-|-|TRBV11-2|TRBJ2-2
CASSLDRLARSTGELFF
TGTGCCAGCAGCTTAGATCGCCTAGCCCGATCCACCGGGGAGCTGTTTTTT
>-|TRBD1|TRBV15|TRBJ1-2
CATSRDRQGNGYTF
TGTGCCACCAGCAGAGATCGACAGGGGAATGGCTACACCTTC
>-|-|TRBV7-9|TRBJ2-7
CASSLNAGSYEQYF
TGTGCCAGCAGCCTAAATGCAGGCTCCTACGAGCAGTACTTC
>-|-|TRBV6-5|TRBJ1-1
CASSYSGAEAFF
TGTGCCAGCAGTTACAGCGGCGCTGAAGCTTTCTTT
>-|TRBD1|TRBV29-1|TRBJ1-1
CSATTGVSEAFF
TGCAGCGCTACCACAGGGGTAAGTGAAGCTTTCTTT
>-|TRBD1|TRBV5-1|TRBJ2-3
CASSLGSRGDTQYF
TGCGCCAGCAGCTTGGGGTCCAGGGGGGATACGCAGTATTTT
>-|-|TRBV5-6|TRBJ2-5
CASSFRTGAGETQYF
TGTGCCAGCAGCTTTCGTACTGGGGCTGGAGAGACCCAGTACTTC
>-|TRBD1|TRBV9|TRBJ1-1
CASSVGVGVPRGKTEAFF
TGTGCCAGCAGCGTAGGGGTAGGGGTTCCCAGGGGGAAGACTGAAGCTTTCTTT
>-|TRBD2|TRBV11-2|TRBJ2-5
CASSQPLVAGEETQYF
TGTGCCAGCAGCCAACCTCTGGTAGCGGGGGAAGAGACCCAGTACTTC
>-|-|TRBV11-3|TRBJ2-2
CASSPRSGGGELFF
TGTGCCAGCAGCCCCCGCTCCGGGGGCGGGGAGCTGTTTTTT
>once|-|TRBV11-2|TRBJ2-2
CASSLKQGLFPNTGELFF
TGTGCCAGCAGCTTAAAGCAGGGTCTTTTCCCAAACACCGGGGAGCTGTTTTTT
>-|-|TRBV7-3|TRBJ2-2
CASSPSGLVLSTGELFF
TGTGCCAGCAGCCCATCGGGACTTGTGCTGAGCACCGGGGAGCTGTTTTTT